The rows below give T cell receptor beta chains drawn from one sample of a study of post-analysis software for immune sequencing data. Each CDR3 protein is one row after TCRdb ran MiXCR on the PCR reads. The sample has roughly 430,000 distinct CDR3 sequences; about 39% are singletons. What was sequenced was blood. The receptors originated from a girl aged 2 to 10 with multiple sclerosis. Each CDR3 is given with its conserved first and last residue. A D gene is named only where the DNA matches it firmly. Clone size is given for some rows only: seen once, a few or many times, or a class if the clone is expanded.

size | J | D | V | CDR3 | DNA
NA | TRBJ2-3 | NA | TRBV12-3/TRBV12-4 | CASSVTTPRADTQYF | TGTGCCAGCTCCGTAACAACTCCTAGAGCAGATACGCAGTATTTT
NA | TRBJ2-3 | NA | TRBV20-1 | CSASGAGGDTQYF | TGCAGTGCTAGCGGGGCCGGGGGTGATACGCAGTATTTT
NA | TRBJ2-1 | NA | TRBV12-3/TRBV12-4 | CASSLSRGLNEQFF | TGTGCCAGCAGTTTAAGCCGTGGACTCAATGAGCAGTTCTTC
NA | TRBJ2-5 | TRBD2 | TRBV11-2 | CASSQTGGRETQYF | TGTGCCAGCAGCCAGACGGGGGGACGGGAGACCCAGTACTTC
few | TRBJ2-5 | TRBD1 | TRBV27 | CASRTGPETQYF | TGTGCCAGCAGGACAGGGCCAGAGACCCAGTACTTC
once | TRBJ2-5 | NA | TRBV20-1 | CSTYPGQETQYF | TGCAGTACTTATCCGGGACAAGAGACCCAGTACTTC
few | TRBJ1-2 | TRBD1 | TRBV9 | CASSVGQGAYGYTF | TGTGCCAGCAGCGTAGGGCAGGGGGCGTATGGCTACACCTTC
NA | TRBJ1-4 | TRBD1 | TRBV29-1 | CSVGQGYSGEKLFF | TGCAGCGTGGGACAGGGGTATTCAGGTGAAAAACTGTTTTTT
NA | TRBJ2-1 | TRBD1 | TRBV7-2 | CASSIGTATYNEQFF | TGTGCCAGCAGCATCGGGACAGCCACCTACAATGAGCAGTTCTTC
few | TRBJ1-1 | NA | TRBV9 | CASSVTPNTEAFF | TGTGCCAGCAGCGTAACGCCGAACACTGAAGCTTTCTTT
NA | TRBJ2-4 | NA | TRBV4-3 | CASSQVATRESVKNIQYF | TGCGCCAGCAGCCAAGTGGCCACTCGGGAGTCTGTCAAAAACATTCAGTACTTC
NA | TRBJ2-7 | TRBD1 | TRBV6-1 | CASSGRQGRPYEQYF | TGTGCCAGCAGTGGACGACAGGGTCGCCCCTACGAGCAGTACTTC
once | TRBJ2-5 | NA | TRBV25-1 | CASSARARTVQETQYF | TGTGCCAGCAGTGCTAGAGCCCGGACAGTTCAAGAGACCCAGTACTTC
NA | TRBJ2-4 | TRBD1 | TRBV12-3/TRBV12-4 | CASSFGTGGELGENIQYF | TGTGCCAGCAGTTTTGGGACAGGGGGGGAATTAGGTGAAAACATTCAGTACTTC
few | TRBJ2-4 | TRBD2 | TRBV29-1 | CSFLIAGSGNIQYF | TGCAGCTTCCTAATAGCGGGATCCGGAAACATTCAGTACTTC
few | TRBJ2-1 | TRBD1 | TRBV18 | CASSGLDRGRYNEQFF | TGTGCCAGCTCAGGACTCGACAGGGGGCGTTACAATGAGCAGTTCTTC
few | TRBJ1-6 | NA | TRBV7-3 | CASSSSGNNSPLHF | TGTGCCAGCAGCTCAAGCGGAAATAATTCACCCCTCCACTTT
NA | TRBJ2-6 | NA | TRBV20-1 | CSAPRGSYSGANVLTF | TGCAGTGCCCCCAGAGGAAGCTACTCTGGGGCCAACGTCCTGACTTTC
medium-sized | TRBJ1-2 | NA | TRBV4-1 | CASSWTISNYGYTF | TGCGCCAGCAGCTGGACAATCTCCAACTATGGCTACACCTTC
NA | TRBJ2-5 | NA | TRBV29-1 | CSVIGGRNIGETQYF | TGCAGCGTTATTGGAGGGAGGAATATCGGAGAGACCCAGTACTTC
NA | TRBJ2-5 | TRBD2 | TRBV6-2/TRBV6-3 | CASRRLAGALETQYF | TGTGCCAGCAGGAGACTAGCGGGAGCATTGGAGACCCAGTACTTC
NA | TRBJ2-3 | NA | TRBV3-1 | CASSQVVSSTDTQYF | TGTGCCAGCAGCCAAGTTGTAAGTAGCACAGATACGCAGTATTTT
few | TRBJ1-2 | TRBD1 | TRBV12-3/TRBV12-4 | CASSLGQEITF | TGTGCCAGCAGCCTGGGACAGGAGATCACCTTC
NA | TRBJ1-2 | NA | TRBV3-1 | CASSQRDSLYGYTF | TGTGCCAGCAGCCAAAGAGACAGCCTTTATGGCTACACCTTC
few | TRBJ2-1 | TRBD1 | TRBV12-3/TRBV12-4 | CASSLGDRVFDNEQFF | TGTGCCAGCAGTTTAGGGGACAGGGTATTTGACAATGAGCAGTTCTTC
few | TRBJ2-7 | NA | TRBV4-1 | CASSQMRTTHEQYF | TGCGCCAGCAGCCAAATGAGGACAACCCACGAGCAGTACTTC
NA | TRBJ2-3 | TRBD2 | TRBV6-5 | CAGSTLSGGRPDTQYF | TGTGCCGGCAGTACCCTAAGCGGGGGCCGTCCAGATACGCAGTATTTT
NA | TRBJ2-6 | TRBD1 | TRBV28 | CASSSGQGAEGANVLTF | TGTGCCAGCAGTTCTGGACAGGGGGCAGAAGGGGCCAACGTCCTGACTTTC
NA | TRBJ2-2 | NA | TRBV30 | CAWSKGFANTGELFF | TGTGCCTGGAGTAAGGGGTTCGCGAACACCGGGGAGCTGTTTTTT
many | TRBJ2-1 | NA | TRBV20-1 | CSAREHRVWAYNEQFF | TGCAGTGCTAGAGAACACAGGGTCTGGGCCTACAATGAGCAGTTCTTC
NA | TRBJ1-4 | NA | TRBV30 | CAWSQGPTNEKLFF | TGTGCCTGGAGTCAGGGTCCGACTAATGAAAAACTGTTTTTT
few | TRBJ2-3 | TRBD2 | TRBV29-1 | CSVQGLVTDTQYF | TGCAGCGTCCAGGGACTAGTAACAGATACGCAGTATTTT
NA | TRBJ2-5 | NA | TRBV29-1 | CSARDLGGETRYF | TGCAGCGCGCGGGATCTTGGCGGGGAGACCCGGTACTTC
few | TRBJ2-1 | TRBD2 | TRBV5-1 | CASSFELAGRPSYNEQFF | TGCGCCAGCAGCTTCGAACTAGCGGGACGCCCCTCCTACAATGAGCAGTTCTTC
few | TRBJ1-2 | NA | TRBV3-1 | CASSLGQKDYGYTF | TGTGCCAGCAGCCTCGGACAGAAAGACTATGGCTACACCTTC
NA | TRBJ2-3 | NA | TRBV7-3 | CASSPLPGADADTQYF | TGTGCCAGCAGCCCCCTTCCGGGGGCGGATGCAGATACGCAGTATTTT
NA | TRBJ1-5 | NA | TRBV10-3 | CAIREDVGMQPQHF | TGTGCCATCAGGGAGGACGTGGGCATGCAGCCCCAGCATTTT
few | TRBJ1-4 | NA | TRBV20-1 | CSARGALRANEKLFF | TGCAGTGCTAGAGGGGCCTTAAGAGCTAATGAAAAACTGTTTTTT